This T cell receptor beta chain stems from a study of PD-1 blockade in classical Hodgkin lymphoma. Study at large: A 3 mg/kg intravenous dose of nivolumab was received by patients every 2 weeks.

With respect to this clone: As yet, its antigen is unknown.

V was pared by 7 bases and J by 3 bases, with 12 bases between. In germline, CDR1 is SNHLY, CDR2 FYNNEI. CDR3 length: 14 residues. Each patient's relapse followed autologous stem cell transplantation, and brentuximab vedotin exposure varied. Overall study results and limits: A significant rise in TCR diversity by C4D1 was seen for CD4+ but not CD8+ cells. Compared with healthy donors, newly diagnosed patients reportedly showed lower baseline TCR diversity. Initiation of nivolumab under 1 year after ASCT led to exclusion of patients.

Clones were read by immunoSEQ multiplex PCR, and TCRdb kept only the in-frame ones, dropping some. The table includes 55,000 to 60,000 clones, less than 95% detected once. The TCR originated in a human donor with classical Hodgkin lymphoma. The material sequenced was peripheral blood mononuclear cells (PBMCs), taken before the second cycle of nivolumab. V and J are TRBV2 and TRBJ2-2; D not certain. CDR3 sequence reads: CASIWGPYTGELFF. The CDR3 coding sequence is TGTGCCAGCATCTGGGGTCCTTACACCGGGGAGCTGTTTTTT.